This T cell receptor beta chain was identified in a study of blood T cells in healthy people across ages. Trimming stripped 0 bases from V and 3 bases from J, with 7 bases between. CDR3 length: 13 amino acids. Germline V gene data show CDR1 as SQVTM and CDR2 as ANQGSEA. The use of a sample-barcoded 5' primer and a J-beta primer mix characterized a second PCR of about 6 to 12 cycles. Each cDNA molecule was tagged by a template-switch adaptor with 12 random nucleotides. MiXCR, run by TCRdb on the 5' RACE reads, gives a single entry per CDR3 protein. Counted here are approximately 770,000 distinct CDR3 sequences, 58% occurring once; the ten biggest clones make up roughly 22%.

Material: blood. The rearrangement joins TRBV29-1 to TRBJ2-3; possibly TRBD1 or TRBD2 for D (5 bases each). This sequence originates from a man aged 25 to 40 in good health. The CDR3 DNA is TGCAGCGTTGAAGATTGGGGGACAGATACGCAGTATTTT. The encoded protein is CSVEDWGTDTQYF.